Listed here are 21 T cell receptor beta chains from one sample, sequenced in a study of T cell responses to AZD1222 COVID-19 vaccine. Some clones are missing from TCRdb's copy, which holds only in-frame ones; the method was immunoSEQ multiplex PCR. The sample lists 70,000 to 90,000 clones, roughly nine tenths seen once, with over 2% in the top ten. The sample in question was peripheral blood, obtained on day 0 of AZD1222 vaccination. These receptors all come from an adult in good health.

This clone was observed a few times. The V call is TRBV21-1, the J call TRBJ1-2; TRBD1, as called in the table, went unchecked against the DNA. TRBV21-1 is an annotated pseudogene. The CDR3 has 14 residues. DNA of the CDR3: TGTGCCAGCAGCGAACGACAAGGCAACTATGGCTACACCTTC. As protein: CASSERQGNYGYTF.

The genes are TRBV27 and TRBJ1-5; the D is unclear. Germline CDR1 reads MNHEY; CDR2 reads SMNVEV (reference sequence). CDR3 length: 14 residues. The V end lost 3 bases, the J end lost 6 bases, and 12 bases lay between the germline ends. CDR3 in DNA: TGTGCCAGCAGTTTTAGTGGAATGCGTCAGCCCCAGCATTTT. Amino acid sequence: CASSFSGMRQPQHF.

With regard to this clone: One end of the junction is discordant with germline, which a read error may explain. The CDR3 is CASSMQGREELFF. CDR3 in DNA: TGTGCCAGTAGTATGCAGGGGCGTGAAGAACTGTTTTTT. The rearrangement links TRBV19 to TRBJ1-4, with a tentative D call TRBD1 (6 bases). The CDR3 extends over 13 amino acids. Germline V gene data show CDR1 as LNHDA and CDR2 as SQIVND (reference sequence).

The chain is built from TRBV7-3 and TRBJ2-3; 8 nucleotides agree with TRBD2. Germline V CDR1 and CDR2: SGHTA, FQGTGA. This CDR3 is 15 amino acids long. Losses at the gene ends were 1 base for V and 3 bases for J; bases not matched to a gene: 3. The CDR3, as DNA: TGTGCCAGCAGCTTAAGGGGCGGGAGGACAGATACGCAGTATTTT. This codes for CASSLRGGRTDTQYF.

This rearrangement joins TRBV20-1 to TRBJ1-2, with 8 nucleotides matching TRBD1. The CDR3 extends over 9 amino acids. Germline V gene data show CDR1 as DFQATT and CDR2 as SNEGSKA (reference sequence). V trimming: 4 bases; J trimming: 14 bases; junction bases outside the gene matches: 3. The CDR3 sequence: CSAKDRATF. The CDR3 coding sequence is TGCAGTGCTAAGGACAGGGCTACCTTC.

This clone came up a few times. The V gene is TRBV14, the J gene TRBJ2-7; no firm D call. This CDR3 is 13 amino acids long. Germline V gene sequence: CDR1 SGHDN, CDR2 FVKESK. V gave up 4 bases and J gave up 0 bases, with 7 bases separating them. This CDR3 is CASSPYLSYEQYF. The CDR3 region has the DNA TGTGCCAGCAGCCCCTACCTCTCCTACGAGCAGTACTTC.

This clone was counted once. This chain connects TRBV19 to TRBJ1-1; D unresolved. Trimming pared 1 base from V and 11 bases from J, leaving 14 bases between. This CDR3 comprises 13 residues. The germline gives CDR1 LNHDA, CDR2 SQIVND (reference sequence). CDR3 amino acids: CASSIGAGRKAFF. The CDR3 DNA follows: TGTGCCAGTAGTATAGGGGCGGGCCGAAAGGCTTTCTTT.

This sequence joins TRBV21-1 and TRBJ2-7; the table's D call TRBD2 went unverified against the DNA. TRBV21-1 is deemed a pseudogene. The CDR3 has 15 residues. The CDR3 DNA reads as TGTGCCAGCAGTAACGGAGGACTAGCGGCCTACGAGCAGTACTTC. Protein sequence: CASSNGGLAAYEQYF.

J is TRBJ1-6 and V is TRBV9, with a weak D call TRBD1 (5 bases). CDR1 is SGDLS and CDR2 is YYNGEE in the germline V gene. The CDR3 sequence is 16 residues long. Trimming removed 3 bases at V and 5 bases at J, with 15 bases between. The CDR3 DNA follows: TGTGCCAGCAGCGGGAGAGGGACGGAAAATAATTCACCCCTCCACTTT. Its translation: CASSGRGTENNSPLHF. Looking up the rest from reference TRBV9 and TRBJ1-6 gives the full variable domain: DSGVTQTPKHLITATGQRVTLRCSPRSGDLSVYWYQQSLDQGLQFLIQYYNGEERAKGNILERFSAQQFPDLHSELNLSSLELGDSALYFCASSGRGTENNSPLHFGNGTRLTVT.

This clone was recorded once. Here the CDR3 reads CASSREGQGGTDTQYF. CDR3 sequence (DNA): TGTGCCAGCAGCCGGGAAGGACAGGGGGGGACAGATACGCAGTATTTT. V and J are TRBV5-5 and TRBJ2-3; 10 nucleotides align to TRBD1. Germline trimming cut 4 bases from V and 3 bases from J; bases unmatched to any gene: 8. This CDR3 comprises 16 residues. The germline gives CDR1 SGHKS, CDR2 YYEKEE (reference sequence).

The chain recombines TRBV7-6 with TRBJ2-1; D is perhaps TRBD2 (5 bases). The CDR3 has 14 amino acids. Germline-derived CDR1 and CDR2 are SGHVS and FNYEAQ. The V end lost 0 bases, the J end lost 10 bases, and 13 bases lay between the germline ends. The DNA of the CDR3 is TGTGCCAGCAGCTTAGCTCTAGGGAGAGAGGAGCAGTTCTTC. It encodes CASSLALGREEQFF.

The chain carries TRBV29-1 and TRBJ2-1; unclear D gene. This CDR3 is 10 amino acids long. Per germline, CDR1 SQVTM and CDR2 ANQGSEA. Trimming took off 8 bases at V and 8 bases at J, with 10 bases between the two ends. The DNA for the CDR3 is TGCAGCTCTGACACGGATGAGCAGTTCTTC. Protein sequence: CSSDTDEQFF.

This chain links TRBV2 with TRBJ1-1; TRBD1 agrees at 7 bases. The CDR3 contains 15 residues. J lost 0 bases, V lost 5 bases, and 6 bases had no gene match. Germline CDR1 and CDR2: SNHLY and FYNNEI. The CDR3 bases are TGTGCCAGCAGTTCTCGACAGGGCCTGAACACTGAAGCTTTCTTT. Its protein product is CASSSRQGLNTEAFF.

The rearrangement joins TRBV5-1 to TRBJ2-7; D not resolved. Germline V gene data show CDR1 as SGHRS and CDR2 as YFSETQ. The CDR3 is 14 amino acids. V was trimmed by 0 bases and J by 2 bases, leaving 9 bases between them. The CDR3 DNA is TGCGCCAGCAGCTTGGGGACCCTAACCTACGAGCAGTACTTC. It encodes CASSLGTLTYEQYF. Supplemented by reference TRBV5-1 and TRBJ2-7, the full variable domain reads KAGVTQTPRYLIKTRGQQVTLSCSPISGHRSVSWYQQTPGQGLQFLFEYFSETQRNKGNFPGRFSGRQFSNSRSEMNVSTLELGDSALYLCASSLGTLTYEQYFGPGTRLTVT.

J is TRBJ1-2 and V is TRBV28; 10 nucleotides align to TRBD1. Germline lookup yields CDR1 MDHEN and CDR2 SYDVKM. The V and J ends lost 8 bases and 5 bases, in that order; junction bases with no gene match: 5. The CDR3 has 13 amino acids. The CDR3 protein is CASGTGAWYGYTF. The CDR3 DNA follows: TGTGCCAGCGGGACAGGGGCTTGGTATGGCTACACCTTC.

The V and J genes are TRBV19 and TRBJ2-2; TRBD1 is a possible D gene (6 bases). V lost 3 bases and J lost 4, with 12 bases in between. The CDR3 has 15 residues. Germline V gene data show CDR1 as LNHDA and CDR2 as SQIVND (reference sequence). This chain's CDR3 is CASSMFQGSTGELFF. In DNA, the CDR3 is TGTGCCAGTAGTATGTTTCAGGGGAGCACCGGGGAGCTGTTTTTT.

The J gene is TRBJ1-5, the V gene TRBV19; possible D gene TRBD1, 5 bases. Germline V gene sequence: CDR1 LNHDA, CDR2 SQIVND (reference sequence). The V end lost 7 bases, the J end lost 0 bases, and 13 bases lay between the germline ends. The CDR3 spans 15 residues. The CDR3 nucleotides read TGTGCCAGTACCCAGGGATGGACTAGCAATCAGCCCCAGCATTTT. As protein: CASTQGWTSNQPQHF.

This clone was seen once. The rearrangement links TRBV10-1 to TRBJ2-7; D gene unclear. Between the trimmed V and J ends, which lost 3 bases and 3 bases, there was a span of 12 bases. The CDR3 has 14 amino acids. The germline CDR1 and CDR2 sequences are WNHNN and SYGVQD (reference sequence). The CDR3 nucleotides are TGCGCCAGCAGTGAAGGAACGGACCTCTACGAGCAGTACTTC. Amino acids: CASSEGTDLYEQYF.

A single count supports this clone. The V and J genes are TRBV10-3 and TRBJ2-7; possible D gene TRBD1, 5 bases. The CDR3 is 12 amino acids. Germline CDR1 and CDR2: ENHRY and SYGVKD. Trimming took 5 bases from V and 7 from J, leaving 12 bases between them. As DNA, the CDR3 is TGTGCCATCAGTCCCATAGGGGAAGAGCAGTACTTC. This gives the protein CAISPIGEEQYF.

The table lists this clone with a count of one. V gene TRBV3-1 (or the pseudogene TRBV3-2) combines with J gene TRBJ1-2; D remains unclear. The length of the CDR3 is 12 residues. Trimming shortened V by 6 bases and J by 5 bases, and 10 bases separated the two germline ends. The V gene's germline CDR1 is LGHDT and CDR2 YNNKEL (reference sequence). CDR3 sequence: CASSLSSYGYTF. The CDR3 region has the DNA TGTGCCAGCAGTCTGAGTTCGTATGGCTACACCTTC.

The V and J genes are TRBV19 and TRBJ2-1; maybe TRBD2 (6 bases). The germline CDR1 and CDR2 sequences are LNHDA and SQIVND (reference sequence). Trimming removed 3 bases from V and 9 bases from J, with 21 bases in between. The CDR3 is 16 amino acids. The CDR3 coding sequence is TGTGCCAGTAGTATTAATTACGGGAGCACCCACGGTGAGCAGTTCTTC. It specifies CASSINYGSTHGEQFF.